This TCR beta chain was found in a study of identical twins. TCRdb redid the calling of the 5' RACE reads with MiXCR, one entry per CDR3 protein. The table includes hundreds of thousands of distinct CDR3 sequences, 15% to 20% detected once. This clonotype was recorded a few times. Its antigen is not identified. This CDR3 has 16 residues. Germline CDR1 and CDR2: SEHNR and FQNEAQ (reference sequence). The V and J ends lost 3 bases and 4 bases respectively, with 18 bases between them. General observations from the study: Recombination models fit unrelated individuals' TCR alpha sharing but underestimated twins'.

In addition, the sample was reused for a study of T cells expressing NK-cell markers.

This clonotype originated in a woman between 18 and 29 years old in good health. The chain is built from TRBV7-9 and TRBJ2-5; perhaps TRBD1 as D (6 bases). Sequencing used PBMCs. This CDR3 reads CASSFPETGSRETQYF. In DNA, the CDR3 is TGTGCCAGCAGCTTCCCCGAAACAGGGTCACGAGAGACCCAGTACTTC. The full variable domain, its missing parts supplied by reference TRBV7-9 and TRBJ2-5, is DTGVSQNPRHKITKRGQNVTFRCDPISEHNRLYWYRQTLGQGPEFLTYFQNEAQLEKSRLLSDRFSAERPKGSFSTLEIQRTEQGDSAMYLCASSFPETGSRETQYFGPGTRLLVL.